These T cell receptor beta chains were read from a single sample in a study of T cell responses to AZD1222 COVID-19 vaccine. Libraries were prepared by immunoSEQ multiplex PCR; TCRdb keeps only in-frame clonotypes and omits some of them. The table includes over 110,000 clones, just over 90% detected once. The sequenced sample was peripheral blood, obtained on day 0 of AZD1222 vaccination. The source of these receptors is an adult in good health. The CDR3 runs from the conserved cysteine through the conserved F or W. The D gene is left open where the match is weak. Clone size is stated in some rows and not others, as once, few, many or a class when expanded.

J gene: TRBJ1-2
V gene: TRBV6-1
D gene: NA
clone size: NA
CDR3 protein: CASSETFYGYTF
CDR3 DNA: TGTGCCAGCAGTGAAACCTTCTATGGCTACACCTTC

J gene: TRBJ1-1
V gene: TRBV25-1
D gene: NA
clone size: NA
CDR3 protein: CASSVFRLLSF
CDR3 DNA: TGTGCCAGCAGTGTATTCCGGCTCCTAAGCTTT

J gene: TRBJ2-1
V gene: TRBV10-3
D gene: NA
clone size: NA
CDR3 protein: CATTGSGNYNEQFF
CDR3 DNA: TGTGCCACCACGGGGAGCGGAAACTACAATGAGCAGTTCTTC

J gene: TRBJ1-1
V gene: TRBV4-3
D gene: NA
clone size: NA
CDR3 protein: CASSQDIRGTEAFF
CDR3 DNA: TGCGCCAGCAGCCAAGATATCCGGGGCACTGAAGCTTTCTTT

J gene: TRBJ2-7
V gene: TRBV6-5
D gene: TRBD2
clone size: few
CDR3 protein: CASSYSGLAGASEQYF
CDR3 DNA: TGTGCCAGCAGTTACTCAGGGCTAGCGGGGGCAAGCGAGCAGTACTTC

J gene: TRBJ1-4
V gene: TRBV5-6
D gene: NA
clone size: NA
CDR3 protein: CASSLDPTNEKLFF
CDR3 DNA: TGTGCCAGCAGCCTGGACCCAACTAATGAAAAACTGTTTTTT

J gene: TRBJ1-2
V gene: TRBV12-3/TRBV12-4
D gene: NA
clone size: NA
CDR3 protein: CASSYGGSGGYTF
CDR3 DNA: TGTGCCAGCAGTTATGGGGGCTCGGGTGGCTACACCTTC

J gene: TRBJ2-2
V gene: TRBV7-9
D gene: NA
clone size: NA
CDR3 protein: CASRNTGELFF
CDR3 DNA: TGTGCCAGCCGTAACACCGGGGAGCTGTTTTTT

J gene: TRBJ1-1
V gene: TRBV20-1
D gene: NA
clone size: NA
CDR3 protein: CSAIEAFF
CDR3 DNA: TGCAGTGCTATCGAAGCTTTCTTT

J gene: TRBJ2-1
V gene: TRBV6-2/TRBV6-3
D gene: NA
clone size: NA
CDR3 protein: CASSYRGRNNEQFF
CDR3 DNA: TGTGCCAGCAGTTACCGGGGGAGGAACAATGAGCAGTTCTTC

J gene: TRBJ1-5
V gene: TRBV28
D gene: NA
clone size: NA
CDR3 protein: CASSLAGNRGQPQHF
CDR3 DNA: TGTGCCAGCAGTTTAGCGGGGAACCGTGGTCAGCCCCAGCATTTT

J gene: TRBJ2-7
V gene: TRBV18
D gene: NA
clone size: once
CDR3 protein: CASSPLDIVDTSYEQYF
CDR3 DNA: TGTGCCAGCTCACCGCTTGACATCGTTGATACCTCCTACGAGCAGTACTTC

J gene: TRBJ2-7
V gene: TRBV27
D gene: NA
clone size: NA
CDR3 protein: CASSLSREPFNEQYF
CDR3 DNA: TGTGCCAGCAGTTTATCAAGGGAACCGTTTAACGAGCAGTACTTC

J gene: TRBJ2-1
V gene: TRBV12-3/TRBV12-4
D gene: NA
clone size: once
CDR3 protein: CASTHRLVNEQFF
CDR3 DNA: TGTGCCAGCACCCATAGACTAGTCAATGAGCAGTTCTTC

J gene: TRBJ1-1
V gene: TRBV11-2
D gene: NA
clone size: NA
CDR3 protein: CASSSTPRPSHTEAFF
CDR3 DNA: TGTGCCAGCAGCTCGACCCCCAGACCCTCTCACACTGAAGCTTTCTTT

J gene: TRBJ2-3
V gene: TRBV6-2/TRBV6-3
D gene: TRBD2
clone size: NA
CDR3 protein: CASSPILSGRRSDTQYF
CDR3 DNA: TGTGCCAGCAGCCCGATCCTAAGCGGGAGGAGATCCGATACGCAGTATTTT

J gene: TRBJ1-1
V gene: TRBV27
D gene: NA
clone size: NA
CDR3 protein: CASSSSGGAFF
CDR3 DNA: TGTGCCAGCAGTTCGTCCGGGGGAGCTTTCTTT

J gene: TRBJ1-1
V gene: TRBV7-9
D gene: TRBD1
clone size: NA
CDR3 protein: CASSLGGQGGAFF
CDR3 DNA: TGTGCCAGCAGCTTAGGAGGACAGGGGGGAGCTTTCTTT

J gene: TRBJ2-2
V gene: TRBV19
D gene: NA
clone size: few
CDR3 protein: CASSIQGNTGELFF
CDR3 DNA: TGTGCCAGTAGTATCCAGGGAAACACCGGGGAGCTGTTTTTT

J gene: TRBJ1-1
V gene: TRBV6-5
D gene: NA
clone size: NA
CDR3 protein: CASTITPYTEAFF
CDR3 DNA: TGTGCCAGCACTATTACACCTTACACTGAAGCTTTCTTT

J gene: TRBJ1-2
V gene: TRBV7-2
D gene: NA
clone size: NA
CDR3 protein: CASSLEGFNYGYTF
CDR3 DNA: TGTGCCAGCAGCTTAGAGGGCTTCAACTATGGCTACACCTTC

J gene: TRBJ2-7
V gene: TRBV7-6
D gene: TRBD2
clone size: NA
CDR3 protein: CASSLAVAGSYEQYF
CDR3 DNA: TGTGCCAGCAGCTTAGCGGTAGCGGGCTCCTACGAGCAGTACTTC

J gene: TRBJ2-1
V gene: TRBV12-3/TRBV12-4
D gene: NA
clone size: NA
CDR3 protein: CASTIGNNEQFF
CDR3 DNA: TGTGCCAGCACCATTGGTAACAATGAGCAGTTCTTC

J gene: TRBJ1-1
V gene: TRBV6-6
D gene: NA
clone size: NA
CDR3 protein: CASSSPRGGTNTEAFF
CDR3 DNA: TGTGCCAGCAGTTCTCCCCGTGGAGGGACGAACACTGAAGCTTTCTTT

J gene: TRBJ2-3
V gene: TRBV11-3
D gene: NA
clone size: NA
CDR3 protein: CASSLYGKDTQYF
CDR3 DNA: TGTGCCAGCAGCTTATACGGGAAGGACACGCAGTATTTT

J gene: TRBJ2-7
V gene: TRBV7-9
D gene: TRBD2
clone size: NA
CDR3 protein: CASSLASGRLNEQYF
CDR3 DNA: TGTGCCAGCAGCTTGGCTAGCGGGAGGCTTAACGAGCAGTACTTC

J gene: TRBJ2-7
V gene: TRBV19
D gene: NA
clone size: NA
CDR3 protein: CASSYGHTYEQYF
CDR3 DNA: TGTGCCAGTAGTTACGGACATACCTACGAGCAGTACTTC

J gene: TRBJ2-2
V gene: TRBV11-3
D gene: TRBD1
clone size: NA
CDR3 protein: CASSSRQGLTGELFF
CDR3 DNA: TGTGCCAGCAGCTCTAGACAGGGCCTCACCGGGGAGCTGTTTTTT

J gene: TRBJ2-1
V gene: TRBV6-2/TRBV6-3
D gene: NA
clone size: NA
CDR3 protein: CASSYLRGGNEQFF
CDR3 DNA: TGTGCCAGCAGTTATTTGAGGGGTGGCAATGAGCAGTTCTTC

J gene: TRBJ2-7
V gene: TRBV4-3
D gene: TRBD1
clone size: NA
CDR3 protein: CASSHDRGLEQYF
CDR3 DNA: TGCGCCAGCAGCCATGACAGGGGGCTCGAGCAGTACTTC

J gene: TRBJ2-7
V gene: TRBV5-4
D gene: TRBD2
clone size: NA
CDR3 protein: CASSLAGGPYEQYF
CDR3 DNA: TGTGCCAGCAGCTTAGCGGGAGGGCCCTACGAGCAGTACTTC

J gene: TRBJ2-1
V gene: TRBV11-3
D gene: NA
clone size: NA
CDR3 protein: CASSVNLYNEQFF
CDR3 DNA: TGTGCCAGCAGCGTCAACTTATACAATGAGCAGTTCTTC

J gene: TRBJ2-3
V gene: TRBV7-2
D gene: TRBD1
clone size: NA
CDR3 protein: CASSLGQGADTQYF
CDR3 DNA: TGTGCCAGCAGCTTGGGACAGGGTGCAGATACGCAGTATTTT

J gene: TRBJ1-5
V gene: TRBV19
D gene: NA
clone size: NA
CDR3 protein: CASSIGGGEPQHF
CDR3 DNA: TGTGCCAGTAGTATTGGAGGAGGAGAGCCCCAGCATTTT

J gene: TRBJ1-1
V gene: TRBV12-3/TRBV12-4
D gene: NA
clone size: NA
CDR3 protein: CASSLQGYTEAFF
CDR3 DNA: TGTGCCAGCAGTCTCCAGGGCTACACTGAAGCTTTCTTT

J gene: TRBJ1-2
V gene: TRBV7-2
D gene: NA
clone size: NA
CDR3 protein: CASSSQTGLFNYGYTF
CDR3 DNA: TGTGCCAGCAGCTCCCAAACGGGACTTTTTAACTATGGCTACACCTTC

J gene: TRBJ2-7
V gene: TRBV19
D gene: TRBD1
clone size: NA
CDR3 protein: CASSIDWDRGSSYEQYF
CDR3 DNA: TGTGCCAGTAGTATAGATTGGGACAGGGGGAGCTCCTACGAGCAGTACTTC

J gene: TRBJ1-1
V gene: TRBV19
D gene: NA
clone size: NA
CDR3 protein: CASSEVTREAFF
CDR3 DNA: TGTGCCAGTAGTGAAGTTACAAGGGAAGCTTTCTTT

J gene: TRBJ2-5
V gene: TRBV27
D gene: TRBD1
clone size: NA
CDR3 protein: CASSLTGEGQETQYF
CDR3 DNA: TGTGCCAGCAGTTTAACAGGGGAAGGTCAAGAGACCCAGTACTTC

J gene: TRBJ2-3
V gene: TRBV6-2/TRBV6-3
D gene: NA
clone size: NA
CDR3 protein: CASSYTRLASDTQYF
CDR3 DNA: TGTGCCAGCAGTTACACGAGGCTAGCATCAGATACGCAGTATTTT

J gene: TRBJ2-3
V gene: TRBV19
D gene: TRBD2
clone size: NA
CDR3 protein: CASSVGGGTQYF
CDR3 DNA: TGTGCCAGTAGCGTCGGGGGGGGTACGCAGTATTTT

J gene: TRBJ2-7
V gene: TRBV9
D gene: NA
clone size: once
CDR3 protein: CASSVSLDNAEQYF
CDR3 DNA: TGTGCCAGCAGCGTCTCCCTAGATAACGCCGAGCAGTACTTC

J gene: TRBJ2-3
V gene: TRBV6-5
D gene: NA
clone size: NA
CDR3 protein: CASSPRGAGDTQYF
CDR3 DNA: TGTGCCAGCAGCCCCCGGGGGGCAGGCGATACGCAGTATTTT

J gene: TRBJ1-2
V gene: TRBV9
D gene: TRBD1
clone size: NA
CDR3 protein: CASSVAPSGGVFGYTF
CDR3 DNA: TGTGCCAGCAGCGTAGCTCCTTCAGGGGGCGTATTTGGCTACACCTTC

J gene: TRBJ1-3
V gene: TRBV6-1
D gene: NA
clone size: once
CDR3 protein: CASSETRTYSGNTIYF
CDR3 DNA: TGTGCCAGCAGTGAAACCAGAACCTACTCTGGAAACACCATATATTTT

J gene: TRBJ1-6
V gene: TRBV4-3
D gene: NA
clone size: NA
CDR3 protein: CASSREGTAGPLHF
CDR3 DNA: TGCGCCAGCAGCCGAGAGGGGACCGCGGGACCCCTCCACTTT

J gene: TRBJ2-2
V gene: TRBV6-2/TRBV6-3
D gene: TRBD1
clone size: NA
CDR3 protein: CASSSFNRGGTGELFF
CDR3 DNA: TGTGCCAGCAGTTCCTTCAACAGGGGCGGCACCGGGGAGCTGTTTTTT

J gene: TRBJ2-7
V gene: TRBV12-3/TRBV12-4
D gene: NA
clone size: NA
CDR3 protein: CASSPAGYEQYF
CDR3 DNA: TGTGCCAGCAGTCCGGCCGGGTACGAGCAGTACTTC

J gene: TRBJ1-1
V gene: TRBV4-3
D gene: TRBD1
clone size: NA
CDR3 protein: CASSQDYGTGEAFF
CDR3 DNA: TGCGCCAGCAGCCAAGATTACGGGACAGGGGAAGCTTTCTTT

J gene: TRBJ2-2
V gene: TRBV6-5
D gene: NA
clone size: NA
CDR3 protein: CASKISQVPGELFF
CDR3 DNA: TGTGCCAGCAAAATTTCGCAGGTCCCCGGGGAGCTGTTTTTT

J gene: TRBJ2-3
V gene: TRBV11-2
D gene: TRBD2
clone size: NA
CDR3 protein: CASSPGLAGGQDTQYF
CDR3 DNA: TGTGCCAGCAGCCCGGGACTAGCGGGGGGGCAAGATACGCAGTATTTT

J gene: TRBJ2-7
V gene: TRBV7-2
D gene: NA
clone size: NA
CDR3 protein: CASSLEFAGSSYEQYF
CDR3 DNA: TGTGCCAGCAGCTTAGAATTCGCGGGTAGCTCCTACGAGCAGTACTTC

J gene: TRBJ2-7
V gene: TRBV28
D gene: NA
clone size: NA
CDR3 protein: CASTPVVQAGISYEQYF
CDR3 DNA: TGTGCCAGCACCCCCGTGGTCCAAGCGGGCATCTCCTACGAGCAGTACTTC

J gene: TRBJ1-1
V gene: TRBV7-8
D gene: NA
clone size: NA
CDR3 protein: CASSSPGGGTEAFF
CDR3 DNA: TGTGCCAGCAGCTCCCCCGGGGGTGGTACTGAAGCTTTCTTT